The clone carrying this T cell receptor (beta chain) was seen many times. Its cognate antigen is unknown. This specimen comes from a study of Graves' ophthalmopathy and Graves' hyperthyroidism. Study outcomes and limitations: Blood also harbored most expanded thyroid clonotypes above 0.001 frequency.

Scientists amplified the TCR beta CDR3 regions from RNA transcripts. An opening RT-PCR round employed HTBI primers and preceded a second-round multiplex PCR. TCRdb re-called the multiplex PCR reads with MiXCR, one entry per CDR3 protein. The sample lists more than 150,000 distinct CDR3 sequences, less than 45% occurring once. Orbital computed tomography, thyroid ultrasound, TRAb, serum thyroxine and clinical symptoms formed the basis of diagnosis. CDR1 and CDR2 (germline): LGHNA, YNFKEQ. This CDR3 is built from 17 residues. Trimming shortened V by 1 base and J by 0 bases, and 15 bases separated the two germline ends.

The sample consisted of peripheral blood. The rearrangement links TRBV4-2 to TRBJ1-2; D possibly corresponds to TRBD1 (6 bases). This TCR was sampled from a woman in her thirties or forties with Graves' ophthalmopathy. CDR3 nucleotide sequence: TGTGCCAGCAGCCAAGGGGCCGGGACATCTTCTAACTATGGCTACACCTTC. The encoded protein is CASSQGAGTSSNYGYTF.